The 3 T cell receptor beta chains given below trace back to one sample, sequenced in a study of blood T cell repertoires in COVID-19. The table came from immunoSEQ multiplex PCR; TCRdb's copy has only in-frame clones and leaves some out. The repertoire holds about 150,000 clones, with roughly nine tenths as singletons. Sequenced input: peripheral blood. The receptors derive from a woman aged 40-49 years with acute or convalescent COVID-19.

The chain has TRBV24-1 and TRBJ1-2; a possible D gene is TRBD1 (5 bases). V lost 4 bases to trimming and J lost 5 bases, with 10 bases between them. The CDR3 runs to 13 residues. Germline loops: CDR1 KGHDR, CDR2 SFDVKD. The CDR3 bases are TGTGCCACCAGTGACAGGCGGGGGTATGGCTACACCTTC. It translates to CATSDRRGYGYTF.

This chain uses TRBV6-5 with TRBJ1-6; D gene unclear. The germline gives CDR1 MNHEY, CDR2 SVGAGI. This CDR3 has 14 amino acids. The V end was cut by 10 bases, the J end by 3 bases, with 13 bases between. The DNA of the CDR3 is TGTGCCACCCGCCCGGTTGACTATAATTCACCCCTCCACTTT. This codes for CATRPVDYNSPLHF.

This clone came up once. J is TRBJ2-1 and V is TRBV6-5; 13 nucleotides line up with TRBD2. The junction had 3 bases not matched to a gene; V was cut back by 5 bases and J by 8 bases. This CDR3 comprises 14 residues. Germline CDR1 MNHEY, CDR2 SVGAGI. The CDR3 nucleotides are TGTGCCAGCAGTACTAGCGGGGGGGCATATGAGCAGTTCTTC. This encodes CASSTSGGAYEQFF.